The clone carrying this TCR beta chain was seen only a few times. The antigen is undetermined. The trim removed 6 bases at V and 4 bases at J, leaving 7 bases unmatched. CDR3 size: 15 residues. Looked up from germline, CDR1 is MNHEY and CDR2 is SVGEGT. The time point: patch test 1, 2 weeks after DPC sensitization. Treatment meaning: therapeutic diphenylcyclopropenone sensitization with weekly scalp DPC. This entry belongs to a study of human T cells and chemical hapten exposure. On the study more broadly: Alopecia universalis, totalis or areata was present in patients who were mostly female.

Study results and limitations: Expanded TCRs clustered into significantly more large CDR3 similarity groups than controls, the analysis revealed.

Unique molecular identifiers were attached to individual cDNA molecules within the library. In the authors' methods: TCRs per sample had a median of roughly 96,000 and ranged from roughly 20,000 to 700,000. TCRdb re-derived calls from the RACE reads in MiXCR, one entry per CDR3 protein. The V and J calls were not made by the authors but by TCRdb's processing. The repertoire has 150,000 to 200,000 distinct CDR3 sequences, more than 12% of them found once; the top ten carry 1.7%. The sequence came from a woman in her thirties with alopecia areata. Some clones in this sample may be carry-over from other donors' samples. The chain couples TRBV6-2 or TRBV6-3 to TRBJ1-3; TRBD1 aligns across 9 bases. The sample here was whole blood, taken in connection with sensitization to the hapten diphenylcyclopropenone (DPC). CDR3 nucleotides: TGTGCCAGCAGACCCACAGGGGGCGAAGGAAACACCATATATTTT. Protein: CASRPTGGEGNTIYF.